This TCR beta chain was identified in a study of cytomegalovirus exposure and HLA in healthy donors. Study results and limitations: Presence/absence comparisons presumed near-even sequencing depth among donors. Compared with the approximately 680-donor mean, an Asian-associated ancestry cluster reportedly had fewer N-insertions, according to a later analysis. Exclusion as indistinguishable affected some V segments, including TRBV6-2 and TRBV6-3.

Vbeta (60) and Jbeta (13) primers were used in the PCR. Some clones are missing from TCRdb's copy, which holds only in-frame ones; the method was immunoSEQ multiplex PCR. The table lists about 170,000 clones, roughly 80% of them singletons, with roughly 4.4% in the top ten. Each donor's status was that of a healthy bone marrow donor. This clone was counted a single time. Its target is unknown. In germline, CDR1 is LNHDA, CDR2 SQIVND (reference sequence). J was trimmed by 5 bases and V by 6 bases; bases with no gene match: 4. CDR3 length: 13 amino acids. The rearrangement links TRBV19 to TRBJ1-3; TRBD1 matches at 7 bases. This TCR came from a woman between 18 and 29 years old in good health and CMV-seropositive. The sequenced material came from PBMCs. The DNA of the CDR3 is TGTGCCAGTAGCGGGACAGAAAGAAACACCATATATTTT. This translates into CASSGTERNTIYF.